This T cell receptor beta chain was documented in a study of T-cell reconstitution after alpha-beta-depleted transplantation in children. Preparation of the TCRbeta library was carried out with unique molecular identifiers. One entry per CDR3 protein results from TCRdb running MiXCR on the PCR reads. The sample carries several thousand distinct CDR3 sequences, 16% recorded once. General study results and limits: Most T-cell counts and diversity one year after the transplant came from T cells that were newly produced. After transplant, high TCRbeta diversity at day 60 in some patients arose from surviving recipient T cells and thymic progenitors. Several hundred expanded graft clones reportedly gave rise to the alpha-beta T cells present about two months after transplant.

This clonotype counts as medium-sized. Its antigen is still unknown. Germline V gene lookup returns CDR1 LGHNA and CDR2 YNFKEQ. The CDR3 is made up of 16 amino acids. V lost 0 bases, J lost 4 bases, and 3 bases stayed unmatched. This clonotype was obtained from a boy under 10 years old with acute lymphoblastic leukemia, due to receive a stem cell transplant. The chain carries TRBV4-2 and TRBJ2-3; 11 bases are shared with TRBD2. This specimen consisted of PBMCs, obtained before TCRalphabeta/CD19-depleted stem cell transplant. The DNA of the CDR3 is TGTGCCAGCAGCCAAGAGATTAGCGGGGGGGCAGATACGCAGTATTTT. Translated, it gives CASSQEISGGADTQYF.